Listed below are T cell receptor beta chains from one sample, sequenced in a study of identical twins. TCRdb analysed the 5' RACE reads with MiXCR anew, one entry per CDR3 protein. The table includes 310,000 or so distinct CDR3 sequences, more than 6.5% detected once. These records were also assigned to another study, of yellow fever vaccine responses in identical twins.

Sequencing was carried out using memory (CD45RO+) T cells sorted from blood. These receptor sequences come from a woman between 18 and 29 years old in good health. CDR3s include the opening cysteine and the closing phenylalanine or tryptophan. The order of the fields is V gene, J gene, D gene, clone size, CDR3 DNA, CDR3 protein. A D gene is named only where the DNA matches it firmly. Size is stated for part of the rows, as once, few or many counts, or as a class when the clone is expanded.

TRBV24-1	TRBJ2-1	TRBD2	few	TGTGCCACCAGTAGGCGGGGGGGTTACAATGAGCAGTTCTTC	CATSRRGGYNEQFF
TRBV12-3/TRBV12-4	TRBJ2-1	TRBD2	many	TGTGCCAGCAGTTTAGCTAGCGGGAGGCAAAATGAGCAGTTCTTC	CASSLASGRQNEQFF
TRBV7-7	TRBJ2-5	TRBD2	few	TGTGCCAGCAGTCACTCGCTAGCGGGAGATGGGGAGACCCAGTACTTC	CASSHSLAGDGETQYF
TRBV25-1	TRBJ1-2	.	many	TGTGCCAGCAGTGACGGTAACTATGGCTACACCTTC	CASSDGNYGYTF
TRBV5-1	TRBJ2-7	.	many	TGCGCCAGCAGGTTGGGCTACGAGCAGTACTTC	CASRLGYEQYF
TRBV4-2	TRBJ1-1	.	few	TGTGCCAGCAGCCAGCCGCACTGGGGCTTGACTGAAGCTTTCTTT	CASSQPHWGLTEAFF
TRBV20-1	TRBJ2-1	.	many	TGCAGTGCCGGGCGGAATGAGCAGTTCTTC	CSAGRNEQFF
TRBV6-4	TRBJ2-2	.	.	TGTGCCAGCAGTGAAGAGGACAGCCGGAACACCGGGGAGCTGTTTTTT	CASSEEDSRNTGELFF
TRBV24-1	TRBJ2-2	.	.	TGTGCCACCAGTGATTTGCTTCGAAACGGGGAGCTGTTTTTT	CATSDLLRNGELFF
TRBV2	TRBJ1-4	.	.	TGTGCCAGCAGGGGGGACGGGAATGAAAAACTGTTTTTT	CASRGDGNEKLFF
TRBV5-1	TRBJ1-1	.	many	TGCGCCAGCAGCTTGGGAGGGAAGAACACTGAAGCTTTCTTT	CASSLGGKNTEAFF
TRBV5-5	TRBJ2-1	TRBD1	many	TGTGCCAGCAGCTCCCTTGGGACAGGGCGGGACAATGAGCAGTTCTTC	CASSSLGTGRDNEQFF
TRBV28	TRBJ1-6	TRBD1	.	TGTGCCAGCACTTCGGGACAGGGGAATTCACCCCTCCACTTT	CASTSGQGNSPLHF
TRBV7-9	TRBJ2-1	.	many	TGTGCCAGCAGCTTATCCCCTTACAGTCCAGGTAATGAGCAGTTCTTC	CASSLSPYSPGNEQFF
TRBV7-9	TRBJ1-2	TRBD1	many	TGTGCCAGCAGCCCCAGGGGACAGGGGAACTATGGCTACACCTTC	CASSPRGQGNYGYTF
TRBV5-1	TRBJ2-3	TRBD1	many	TGCGCCAGCAGCTTGCAGGGACAGGGGGCTACAGATACGCAGTATTTT	CASSLQGQGATDTQYF
TRBV27	TRBJ2-2	TRBD1	.	TGTGCCAGCAGACGACAGGGGGCACCAACCCTCACGAACACCGGGGAGCTGTTTTTT	CASRRQGAPTLTNTGELFF
TRBV6-4	TRBJ2-3	.	.	TGTGCCAGCAGTCGGGTAGCGAGCACAGATACGCAGTATTTT	CASSRVASTDTQYF
TRBV6-1	TRBJ1-1	.	few	TGTGCCAGCAGTGAACCTCTGAACACTGAAGCTTTCTTT	CASSEPLNTEAFF
TRBV7-9	TRBJ2-5	.	few	TGTGCCAGCAAACCCGGGGGAAATTCGGAGACCCAGTACTTC	CASKPGGNSETQYF
TRBV5-6	TRBJ2-7	TRBD2	many	TGTGCCAGCAGCCATCCTAGCGGGAGTGCCTACGAGCAGTACTTC	CASSHPSGSAYEQYF
TRBV24-1	TRBJ2-3	.	many	TGTGCCACCAGTGGGACACAGGGCACAGATACGCAGTATTTT	CATSGTQGTDTQYF
TRBV5-1	TRBJ2-6	.	.	TGCGCCAGCAGCTTAAGAACAGGGTCTGGGGCCAACGTCCTGACTTTC	CASSLRTGSGANVLTF
TRBV6-1	TRBJ2-3	TRBD2	.	TGTGCCAGCAGTATAGCGGGGTATACAGATACGCAGTATTTT	CASSIAGYTDTQYF
TRBV20-1	TRBJ1-1	.	many	TGCAGTGCTAACCCCTGGGGGGTATACTTGAACACTGAAGCTTTCTTT	CSANPWGVYLNTEAFF